This T cell receptor beta chain is from a study of cytomegalovirus exposure and HLA in healthy donors. Study observations and caveats: Per a later analysis, HLA-associated TCR beta chains showed more clonal expansion than other, equally common TCR beta chains.

Regarding this clone: What it binds is not known.

CDR3 length: 12 amino acids. The ends were cut back, 5 bases at V and 1 base at J, with 6 bases in the middle. CDR1 is SGHVS, CDR2 FQNEAQ, per germline. The PCR was carried out with 60 Vbeta primers and 13 Jbeta primers. TCRdb keeps only in-frame clones here, not all; method: immunoSEQ multiplex PCR. The sample contains 130,000 or so clones, 75% to 85% of which appear only once. The genes are TRBV7-8 and TRBJ2-7; D is possibly TRBD2 (5 bases). This clonotype originated in a woman under 30 in good health and CMV-seropositive. Sequenced material: PBMCs. In DNA form, the CDR3 reads TGTGCCAGCAGCGAGGGATCCTACGAGCAGTACTTC. It is translated as CASSEGSYEQYF.